The sequence of this TCR beta chain was determined in a study of T cell responses to AZD1222 COVID-19 vaccine. Study-wide points: No day 14 peak samples; only post-peak repertoires were characterized. Close to half of all spike-specific TCRs reportedly target regions of the variants that are unmutated.

Sequencing used immunoSEQ multiplex PCR; TCRdb keeps in-frame clones, though not all of them. The sample holds about 110,000 clones; nearly 90% are singletons and the top ten take around a sixth. This clone was seen just once. Antigen unknown. CDR1 and CDR2 (germline): LNHDA, SQIVND (reference sequence). V shed 5 bases and J 4 bases; nucleotides not matched to a gene: 2. This CDR3 is built from 13 residues. V usage is TRBV19 and J usage is TRBJ1-5; 7 nucleotides align to TRBD1. The sample in question was peripheral blood, obtained on day 0 of AZD1222 vaccination. The source of this sequence is an adult in good health. DNA of the CDR3: TGTGCCAGTAGTGGGGACAGAAATCAGCCCCAGCATTTT. Translating it yields CASSGDRNQPQHF.